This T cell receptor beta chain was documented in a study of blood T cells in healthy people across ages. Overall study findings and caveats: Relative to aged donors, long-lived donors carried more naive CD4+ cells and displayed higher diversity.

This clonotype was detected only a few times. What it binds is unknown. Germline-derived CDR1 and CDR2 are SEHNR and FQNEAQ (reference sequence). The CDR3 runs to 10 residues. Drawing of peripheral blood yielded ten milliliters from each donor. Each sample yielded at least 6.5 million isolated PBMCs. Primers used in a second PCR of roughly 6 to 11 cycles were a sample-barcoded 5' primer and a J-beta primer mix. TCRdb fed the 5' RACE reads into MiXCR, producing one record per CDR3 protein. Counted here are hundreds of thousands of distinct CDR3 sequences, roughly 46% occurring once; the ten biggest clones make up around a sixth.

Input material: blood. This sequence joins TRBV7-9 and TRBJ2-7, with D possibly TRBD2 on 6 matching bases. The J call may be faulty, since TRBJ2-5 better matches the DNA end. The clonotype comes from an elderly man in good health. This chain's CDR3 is CAVGGETQYF. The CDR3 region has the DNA TGTGCCGTCGGGGGAGAGACCCAGTACTTC.